The 27 T cell receptor beta chains below come from one sample, sequenced in a study of regulatory dendritic cells for organ transplantation. These receptors lack a known antigen. Sequenced by immunoSEQ multiplex PCR; TCRdb stores in-frame clones only, minus some. The sample gives 12,000 or so clones, about 79% of which show up once; 0.6% to 0.65% is in the top ten. Allogeneic regulatory or mature dendritic cells were co-cultured for less than 6 days with CFSE-labeled sorted T cells at 1:10. Sample: naive CD4+ T cells from blood cultured with regulatory dendritic cells. Subset described: CD45RA+ naive T cells. The source is a human donor in good health.

The genes are TRBV5-4 and TRBJ1-2, with D maybe TRBD1 (6 bases). The V gene's germline CDR1 is SGHNT and CDR2 YYREEE (reference sequence). V lost 4 bases to trimming and J lost 1 base, with 11 bases between them. The CDR3 runs 14 residues. The CDR3 here is CASSALRGNYGYTF. DNA for the CDR3: TGTGCCAGCAGCGCCCTCAGGGGTAACTATGGCTACACCTTC.

The chain couples TRBV6-5 to TRBJ2-2; D gene uncertain. V was pared by 7 bases and J by 5 bases, with 11 bases between. Germline values: CDR1 MNHEY, CDR2 SVGAGI. This CDR3 region has 13 residues. The CDR3, as DNA: TGTGCCAGCACCTCGCAGGTTACCGGGGAGCTGTTTTTT. Amino acids: CASTSQVTGELFF.

The sample holds a few counts of this clone. The rearrangement uses TRBV28 and TRBJ1-6, with D maybe TRBD1 (5 bases). CDR3 length equals 15 residues. The V end lost 6 bases, the J end lost 6 bases, and 15 bases lay between the germline ends. Looked up from germline, CDR1 is MDHEN and CDR2 is SYDVKM. The CDR3 here is CASSVPARGNSPLHF. The CDR3 nucleotides are TGTGCCAGCAGCGTCCCGGCAAGGGGTAATTCACCCCTCCACTTT.

V and J are TRBV14 and TRBJ2-5; 7 bases match TRBD1. The ends lost 1 base at V and 5 bases at J; junction bases unmatched: 7. The CDR3 runs 15 residues. CDR1 and CDR2 (germline): SGHDN, FVKESK. CDR3 in DNA: TGTGCCAGCAGCCAAGGGCCACGAGGGGGCGAGACCCAGTACTTC. This gives the protein CASSQGPRGGETQYF.

This clone is a singleton in its sample. This chain connects TRBV5-4 to TRBJ1-4; 7 bases map to TRBD1. This CDR3 spans 18 amino acids. V shed 4 bases and J 0 bases; nucleotides not matched to a gene: 12. Germline loops: CDR1 SGHNT, CDR2 YYREEE (reference sequence). The CDR3 region has the DNA TGTGCCAGCAGCAGCGAGGCCAGGGGGGCTGCAACTAATGAAAAACTGTTTTTT. This gives the protein CASSSEARGAATNEKLFF.

The V gene is TRBV5-6, the J gene TRBJ2-5; D gene uncertain. The CDR3 has 13 amino acids. V lost 0 bases to trimming and J lost 3 bases, with 6 bases between them. CDR1 is SGHDT and CDR2 is YYEEEE in the germline V gene. CDR3 sequence reads: CASSLGRKETQYF. DNA of the CDR3: TGTGCCAGCAGCTTGGGCAGGAAAGAGACCCAGTACTTC.

A note on this clone: Sequence at one end of the junction differs from germline and may be a read error. This chain links TRBV7-3 with TRBJ2-3; D remains unclear. CDR1 SGHTA and CDR2 FQGTGA come from the germline V gene. The CDR3 contains 13 residues. The CDR3 here is CASSLTQSDTQYF. As DNA, the CDR3 is TGTGCCAGCAGCCTAACCCAGTCAGATACGCAGTATTTT.

The chain is built from TRBV5-1 and TRBJ1-2, with a tentative D call TRBD1 (5 bases). The CDR3 spans 14 residues. V was cut by 0 bases and J by 0 bases, with 6 bases left in between. Germline lookup yields CDR1 SGHRS and CDR2 YFSETQ. CDR3 in DNA: TGCGCCAGCAGCTTGGGACAGTCTAACTATGGCTACACCTTC. This codes for CASSLGQSNYGYTF.

The gene calls are TRBV19 and TRBJ1-5; the D gene is possibly TRBD1 (5 bases). Trimming removed 2 bases from V and 7 bases from J, with 15 bases in between. Germline CDR1 reads LNHDA; CDR2 reads SQIVND (reference sequence). The CDR3 contains 15 residues. CDR3 DNA sequence: TGTGCCAGTAGTATATTTGGGGGGGGTCACCAGCCCCAGCATTTT. Amino acid sequence: CASSIFGGGHQPQHF.

The gene calls are TRBV4-1 and TRBJ1-4, with D possibly TRBD1 on 6 matching bases. V was trimmed by 0 bases and J by 7 bases, leaving 24 bases between them. CDR3 length equals 19 residues. From germline, CDR1 is MGHRA and CDR2 YSYEKL. Here the CDR3 DNA reads TGCGCCAGCAGCCAAGATGGAGGGGGGGGCCCACGGGAGGGTGAAAAACTGTTTTTT. Encoded protein: CASSQDGGGGPREGEKLFF.

The chain has TRBV18 and TRBJ1-2; TRBD1 matches 9 bases. The V segment lost 2 bases and the J segment 4 bases; nucleotides outside the gene matches: 8. The CDR3 length is 16 residues. In germline, CDR1 is KGHSH, CDR2 LQKENI. The CDR3 nucleotides are TGTGCCAGCTCACCAAATTGGGACAGGGACGGCTATGGCTACACCTTC. It translates to CASSPNWDRDGYGYTF.

This clone was seen a single time. This chain connects TRBV19 to TRBJ1-4, with unresolved D. The CDR3 totals 15 residues. Looked up from germline, CDR1 is LNHDA and CDR2 is SQIVND (reference sequence). V dropped 1 base and J dropped 0 bases, with 6 bases sitting between them. The CDR3, as DNA: TGTGCCAGTAGTATAGTAGTTGCAACTAATGAAAAACTGTTTTTT. Its translation: CASSIVVATNEKLFF.

The rearrangement links TRBV4-3 to TRBJ2-1, with TRBD2 matching over 14 bases. With V trimmed by 4 bases and J by 4 bases, 0 bases remained unmatched. The V gene's germline CDR1 is LGHNA and CDR2 YSLEER. The CDR3 loop spans 15 amino acids. This CDR3 is CASSRTSGGYNEQFF. Here the CDR3 DNA reads TGCGCCAGCAGCCGGACTAGCGGGGGGTACAATGAGCAGTTCTTC.

The chain is built from TRBV5-6 and TRBJ1-1; TRBD1 agrees at 7 bases. The CDR3 runs to 15 residues. The V gene end was trimmed by 1 base and the J gene end by 4 bases; junction bases not matched to a gene: 7. Germline V gene sequence: CDR1 SGHDT, CDR2 YYEEEE. CDR3 sequence: CASSLPVGGSTEAFF. For the CDR3, the DNA is TGTGCCAGCAGCTTGCCCGTAGGGGGCAGCACTGAAGCTTTCTTT. The full variable domain, completed using reference TRBV5-6 and TRBJ1-1, is DAGVTQSPTHLIKTRGQQVTLRCSPKSGHDTVSWYQQALGQGPQFIFQYYEEEERQRGNFPDRFSGHQFPNYSSELNVNALLLGDSALYLCASSLPVGGSTEAFFGQGTRLTVV.

A note on this clone: One junction end does not reproduce the germline sequence, and a read error may be involved. The gene calls are TRBV5-4 and TRBJ2-7, with a tentative D call TRBD1 (6 bases). The CDR3 loop spans 15 amino acids. Germline V CDR1 and CDR2: SGHNT, YYREEE (reference sequence). CDR3 protein: CASSLSRNRERDPTF. Written as DNA, the CDR3 is TGTGCCAGCAGCTTGTCACGCAACAGGGAAAGGGACCCCACATTC.

This clone came up a few times. The rearrangement links TRBV28 to TRBJ1-5, with D possibly TRBD1 on 5 matching bases. V was pared by 2 bases and J by 4 bases, with 6 bases between. The CDR3 runs to 13 residues. Germline V lookup: CDR1 MDHEN, CDR2 SYDVKM. CDR3 coding DNA: TGTGCCAGCAGTTTACGACAGAATCAGCCCCAGCATTTT. As protein: CASSLRQNQPQHF.

The table lists this clone with a count of one. In DNA, the CDR3 is TGTGCCAGCAGCCGGGACAGGGGCGATGAGCAGTTCTTC. This sequence encodes CASSRDRGDEQFF. The chain carries TRBV11-2 and TRBJ2-1; 10 bases agree with TRBD1. In germline, CDR1 is SGHAT, CDR2 FQNNGV. J was trimmed by 8 bases and V by 5 bases; bases with no gene match: 3. The CDR3 sequence is 13 residues long.

This chain links TRBV6-4 with TRBJ2-2; no reliable D call. The length of the CDR3 is 13 residues. Trimming removed 4 bases at V and 2 bases at J, with 5 bases between. In germline, CDR1 is MRHNA, CDR2 SNTAGT. CDR3 loop: CASSAQNTGELFF. For the CDR3, the DNA is TGTGCCAGCAGTGCCCAAAACACCGGGGAGCTGTTTTTT.

This chain connects TRBV2 to TRBJ2-2; D is unclear. The CDR3 runs to 15 residues. The V gene's germline CDR1 is SNHLY and CDR2 FYNNEI. V lost 5 bases and J 3 bases, leaving 13 bases between the germline ends. As DNA, the CDR3 is TGTGCCAGCAGTCTCACCTTACTGGACACCGGGGAGCTGTTTTTT. This gives the protein CASSLTLLDTGELFF.

This clone was counted only a few times. This chain joins TRBV19 and TRBJ1-4; D is ambiguous. The CDR3 covers 13 residues. CDR1 is LNHDA and CDR2 is SQIVND in the germline V gene (reference sequence). The V end was cut by 3 bases, the J end by 5 bases, with 7 bases between. The DNA of the CDR3 is TGTGCCAGTAGTATGTCACAAAATGAAAAACTGTTTTTT. Amino acid sequence: CASSMSQNEKLFF.

V is TRBV19 and J is TRBJ2-3; 8 nucleotides match TRBD1. Germline lookup yields CDR1 LNHDA and CDR2 SQIVND (reference sequence). The CDR3 loop spans 15 amino acids. V shed 7 bases, J shed 2 bases, and the junction held 8 bases outside the gene matches. CDR3 nucleotides: TGTGCCAGTATTCCTGGACAGGGATACACAGATACGCAGTATTTT. Translated: CASIPGQGYTDTQYF.

The CDR3 DNA reads as TGTGCCAGTAGTGCGAGGGGGACTACCTACGAGCAGTACTTC. Protein product: CASSARGTTYEQYF. This sequence joins TRBV19 and TRBJ2-7, with TRBD2 as a possible D gene (7 bases). V lost 5 bases and J lost 2, with 13 bases in between. The CDR3 spans 14 residues. Germline CDR1 and CDR2: LNHDA and SQIVND (reference sequence).

The chain carries TRBV11-3 and TRBJ1-2; 8 nucleotides align to TRBD1. This CDR3 has 16 amino acids. Germline V CDR1 and CDR2: SGHNT, YENEEA. Trimming cost V 0 bases and J 2 bases; bases outside gene matches: 5. CDR3 sequence: CASSLDRTGGNYGYTF. The DNA of the CDR3 is TGTGCCAGCAGCTTAGATCGCACAGGGGGGAACTATGGCTACACCTTC.

This clone appeared once. J is TRBJ1-4 and V is TRBV2; TRBD1 matches 9 bases. J lost 8 bases, V lost 4 bases, and 8 bases had no gene match. The CDR3 consists of 15 residues. Germline V CDR1 and CDR2: SNHLY, FYNNEI. The CDR3: CASSAPQGAREKLFF. CDR3 coding DNA: TGTGCCAGCAGTGCGCCACAGGGGGCAAGGGAAAAACTGTTTTTT.

This chain uses TRBV27 with TRBJ2-7; D is possibly TRBD2 (5 bases). Looked up from germline, CDR1 is MNHEY and CDR2 is SMNVEV (reference sequence). This CDR3 is 14 amino acids long. The V gene lost 5 bases and the J gene lost 1 base, with 12 bases spanning the gap. The CDR3 here is CASSHGRESYEQYF. CDR3 sequence (DNA): TGTGCCAGCAGTCACGGACGGGAATCCTACGAGCAGTACTTC.

J is TRBJ1-2 and V is TRBV18; no clear D. V lost 0 bases and J lost 4, with 15 bases in between. The CDR3 consists of 16 residues. Germline-derived CDR1 and CDR2 are KGHSH and LQKENI. The CDR3 spells CASSPPGSHIVYGYTF. As DNA, the CDR3 is TGTGCCAGCTCACCACCGGGCAGCCATATAGTCTATGGCTACACCTTC.

The chain joins TRBV19 to TRBJ1-5; TRBD1 is a possible D gene (5 bases). Looked up from germline, CDR1 is LNHDA and CDR2 is SQIVND (reference sequence). This CDR3 region has 18 residues. The V end was cut by 4 bases, the J end by 1 base, with 20 bases between. CDR3 sequence reads: CASSTLNRGYGSNQPQHF. The CDR3 DNA reads TGTGCCAGTAGTACTCTCAACCGGGGGTACGGGAGCAATCAGCCCCAGCATTTT. Based on the CDR3 plus reference TRBV19 and TRBJ1-5, the full variable domain is DGGITQSPKYLFRKEGQNVTLSCEQNLNHDAMYWYRQDPGQGLRLIYYSQIVNDFQKGDIAEGYSVSREKKESFPLTVTSAQKNPTAFYLCASSTLNRGYGSNQPQHFGDGTRLSIL.